This entry is about one T cell receptor beta chain. The data are from a study of blood T cell repertoires in COVID-19. Study overall: Samples of COVID-19 (acute and convalescent) were obtained from the United States, Italy and Spain. In each case, the material was cDNA or gDNA derived from T cells, B-cell-depleted T cells, or PBMCs.

Per the germline V gene, CDR1 is KGHDR and CDR2 is SFDVKD. The CDR3 covers 13 residues. The V gene lost 7 bases and the J gene lost 4 bases, with 12 bases spanning the gap. As originally analysed: Researchers report that nucleated cell counts were estimated from reference gene primer amplification. This table comes from immunoSEQ multiplex PCR, and its TCRdb copy is limited to in-frame clones, with some not included. V and J calls and clone size are as listed in that table; D and trimming were resolved from the DNA. The table shows some 340,000 clones, with 85% occurring only once. The TCR was taken from a woman between 18 and 30 years old with acute or convalescent COVID-19. The sample was peripheral blood. The chain combines TRBV24-1 with TRBJ1-2, with no clear D. CDR3 in amino acids: CATRSSRGYGYTF. Written as DNA, the CDR3 is TGTGCCACCAGGAGCTCCAGAGGCTATGGCTACACCTTC.